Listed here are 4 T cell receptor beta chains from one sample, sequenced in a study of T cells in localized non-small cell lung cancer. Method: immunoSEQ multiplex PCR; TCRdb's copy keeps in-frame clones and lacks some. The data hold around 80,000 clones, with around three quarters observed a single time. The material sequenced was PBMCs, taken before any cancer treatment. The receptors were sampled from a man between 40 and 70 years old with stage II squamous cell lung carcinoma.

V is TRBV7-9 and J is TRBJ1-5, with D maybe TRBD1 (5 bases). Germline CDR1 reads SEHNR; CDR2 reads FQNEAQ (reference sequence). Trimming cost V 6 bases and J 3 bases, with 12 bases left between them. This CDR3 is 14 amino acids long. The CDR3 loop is CASRPQGDNQPQHF. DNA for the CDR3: TGTGCCAGCAGACCTCAGGGAGACAATCAGCCCCAGCATTTT.

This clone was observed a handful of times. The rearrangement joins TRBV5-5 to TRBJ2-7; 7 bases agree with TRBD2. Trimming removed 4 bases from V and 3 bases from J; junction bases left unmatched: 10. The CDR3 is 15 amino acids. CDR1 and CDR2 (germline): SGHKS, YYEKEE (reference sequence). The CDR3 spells CASSPQTSGDYEQYF. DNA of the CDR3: TGTGCCAGCAGCCCCCAGACCAGCGGGGACTACGAGCAGTACTTC.

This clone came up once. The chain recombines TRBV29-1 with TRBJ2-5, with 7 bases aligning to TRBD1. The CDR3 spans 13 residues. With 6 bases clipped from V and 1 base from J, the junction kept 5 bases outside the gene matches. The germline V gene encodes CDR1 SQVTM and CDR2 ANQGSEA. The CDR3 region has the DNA TGCAGCGTGACGGGACAGATCCAAGAGACCCAGTACTTC. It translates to CSVTGQIQETQYF. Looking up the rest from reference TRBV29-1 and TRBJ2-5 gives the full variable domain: SAVISQKPSRDICQRGTSLTIQCQVDSQVTMMFWYRQQPGQSLTLIATANQGSEATYESGFVIDKFPISRPNLTFSTLTVSNMSPEDSSIYLCSVTGQIQETQYFGPGTRLLVL.

CDR3 amino acids: CASPKQGGVGYTF. In DNA, the CDR3 is TGTGCCAGCCCTAAACAGGGAGGAGTTGGCTACACCTTC. This sequence joins TRBV7-9 and TRBJ1-2; weak D call: TRBD1 (6 bases). Germline CDR1 is SEHNR and CDR2 is FQNEAQ (reference sequence). Between the trimmed V and J ends, which lost 8 bases and 7 bases, there was a span of 17 bases. The CDR3 has 13 residues.